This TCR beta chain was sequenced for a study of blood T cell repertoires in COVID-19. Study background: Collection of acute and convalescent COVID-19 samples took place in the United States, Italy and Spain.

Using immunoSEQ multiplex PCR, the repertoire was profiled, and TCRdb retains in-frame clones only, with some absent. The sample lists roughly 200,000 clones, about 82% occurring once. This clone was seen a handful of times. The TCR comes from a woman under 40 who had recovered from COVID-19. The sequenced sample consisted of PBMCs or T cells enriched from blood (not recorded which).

CDR3 amino acids: CASSYVGWEEQYF. CDR3 nucleotides: TGCGCCAGCAGTTACGTGGGATGGGAGGAGCAGTACTTC. The chain has TRBV5-1 and TRBJ2-7; possible D gene TRBD2, 5 bases. Germline lookup yields CDR1 SGHRS and CDR2 YFSETQ. The CDR3 consists of 13 residues. V was clipped by 5 bases and J by 7 bases, with 16 bases between them.